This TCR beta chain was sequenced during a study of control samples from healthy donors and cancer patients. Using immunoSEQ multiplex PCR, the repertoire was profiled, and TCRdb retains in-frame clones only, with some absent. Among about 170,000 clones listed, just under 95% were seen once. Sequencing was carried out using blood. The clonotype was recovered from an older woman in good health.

CDR3 in amino acids: CASSQSRGSYNSPLHF. For the CDR3, the DNA is TGTGCCAGCAGCCAATCCCGGGGGTCCTATAATTCACCCCTCCACTTT. The chain employs TRBV5-4 and TRBJ1-6; perhaps TRBD1 as D (5 bases). The V end was cut by 4 bases, the J end by 1 base, with 12 bases between. Germline CDR1 is SGHNT and CDR2 is YYREEE (reference sequence). This CDR3 comprises 16 residues.